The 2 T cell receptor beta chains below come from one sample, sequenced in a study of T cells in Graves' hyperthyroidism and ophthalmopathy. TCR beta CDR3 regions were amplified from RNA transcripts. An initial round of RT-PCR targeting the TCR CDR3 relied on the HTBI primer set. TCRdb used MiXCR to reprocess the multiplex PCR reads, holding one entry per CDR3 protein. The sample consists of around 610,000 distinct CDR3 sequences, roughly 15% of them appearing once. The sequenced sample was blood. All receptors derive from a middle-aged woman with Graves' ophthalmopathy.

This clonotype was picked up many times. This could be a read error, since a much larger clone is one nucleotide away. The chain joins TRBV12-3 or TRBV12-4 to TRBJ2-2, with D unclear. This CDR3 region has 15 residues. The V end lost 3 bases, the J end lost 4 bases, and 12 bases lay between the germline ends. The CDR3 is CASSLVDASTGELFF. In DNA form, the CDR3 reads TGTGCCAGCAGTTTGGTGGACGCGAGCACCGGGGAGCTGTTTTTT.

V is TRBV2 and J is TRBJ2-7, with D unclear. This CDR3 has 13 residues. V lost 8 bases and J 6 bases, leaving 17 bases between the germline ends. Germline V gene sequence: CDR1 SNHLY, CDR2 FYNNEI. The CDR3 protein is CASSAGPAAEQYF. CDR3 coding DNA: TGTGCCAGCTCTGCCGGGCCCGCGGCCGAGCAGTACTTC.